Below, one TCR beta chain is given with its context. Sequencing used immunoSEQ multiplex PCR; TCRdb keeps in-frame clones, though not all of them. The data show about 430,000 clones, around nine tenths seen once. The cohort comprised adults aged roughly 18 to 95 years residing in about two dozen US areas. During the 2 weeks before they entered the study, exposed participants had met someone with a PCR-confirmed or clinician-diagnosed COVID-19 case. Germline-derived CDR1 and CDR2 are MGHRA and YSYEKL. Losses at the gene ends were 3 bases for V and 14 bases for J; bases not matched to a gene: 4. The CDR3 totals 11 residues. This entry comes from a study of blood T cell repertoires in COVID-19. Overall study context: From T cells, B-cell-depleted T cells, or PBMCs came the material, which was cDNA or gDNA.

This TCR came from a woman between 18 and 30 years old who had been exposed to COVID-19. The V and J genes are TRBV4-1 and TRBJ2-3; 8 nucleotides align to TRBD1. Sequencing input: PBMCs or T cells enriched from blood (not recorded which). The DNA of the CDR3 is TGCGCCAGCAGCCACGGACAGGGTTGGTATTTT. Its protein product is CASSHGQGWYF.